A selection of T cell receptor beta chains follows, all from one sample in a study of early T cells in non-severe SARS-CoV-2 infection. TCRdb redid the calling of the 5' RACE reads with MiXCR, one entry per CDR3 protein. The table has around 84,000 distinct CDR3 sequences, roughly 14% seen once. Sequencing was performed on whole blood. These receptors all stem from an adult who was a healthcare worker with PCR-confirmed SARS-CoV-2 infection or an uninfected control (not recorded which). CDR3s include the opening cysteine and the closing phenylalanine or tryptophan. The order of the fields is V gene, D gene, J gene, clone size, CDR3 DNA, CDR3 protein. A D gene is named only where the DNA matches it firmly. The listing skips clone size in some rows; elsewhere it reads once, few, many or a size class.

>TRBV12-3/TRBV12-4|-|TRBJ2-1|-
TGTGCCAGCAGCCCGCTTGGGTTGGGGGGCTTCTTC
CASSPLGLGGFF
>TRBV5-6|-|TRBJ2-1|-
TGTGCCAGCAGCCCTCAATCCGGGGGCAGCTCCTACAATGAGCAGTTCTTC
CASSPQSGGSSYNEQFF
>TRBV29-1|-|TRBJ2-3|-
TGCAGCGTTCAGAGGGATTGGGGTAGCACAGATACGCAGTATTTT
CSVQRDWGSTDTQYF
>TRBV12-3/TRBV12-4|TRBD1|TRBJ1-3|-
TGTGCCAGCAGTTCGACAGGGGCTGAAAACACCATATATTTT
CASSSTGAENTIYF
>TRBV12-3/TRBV12-4|TRBD2|TRBJ2-1|-
TGTGCCAGCAGTACCTCGGGGCCGGGGGGCAATGAGCAGTTCTTC
CASSTSGPGGNEQFF
>TRBV29-1|TRBD1|TRBJ1-2|many
TGCAGCGGTCTTACAGGGGATGGCTACACCTTC
CSGLTGDGYTF
>TRBV10-3|-|TRBJ2-5|few
TGTGCCATCAGTGAGTCGCCGGGGCGTAAGACCCAGTACTTC
CAISESPGRKTQYF
>TRBV7-2|-|TRBJ2-2|few
TGTGCCAGCAGCTTAAACCCCCACGCGAACACCGGGGAGCTGTTTTTT
CASSLNPHANTGELFF
>TRBV19|-|TRBJ1-2|-
TGTGCCAGTAGTATCTCGAGCGGCTACACCTTC
CASSISSGYTF
>TRBV4-2|TRBD1|TRBJ1-2|-
TGTGCCAGCAGCCAAGATACGGCAGGGGGCTATGGCTACACCTTC
CASSQDTAGGYGYTF
>TRBV7-8|-|TRBJ1-5|many
TGTGCCAGCAGCTTAGTGCGCGTGGGCAATCAGCCCCAGCATTTT
CASSLVRVGNQPQHF
>TRBV6-5|TRBD2|TRBJ2-1|-
TGTGCCAGCAGTTACGGGCGGGAGGGTTACAATGAGCAGTTCTTC
CASSYGREGYNEQFF
>TRBV10-2|-|TRBJ1-1|many
TGCGCCAGCAGTGACATTCTGGACACTGAAGCTTTCTTT
CASSDILDTEAFF
>TRBV28|-|TRBJ1-5|-
TGTGCCAGCAGTCCAAACTACAGGGAAACCTTTAGCAATCAGCCCCAGCATTTT
CASSPNYRETFSNQPQHF
>TRBV15|-|TRBJ2-7|few
TGTGCCACCAGCAGAGGAGGAGGGGACTACGAGCAGTACTTC
CATSRGGGDYEQYF
>TRBV2|-|TRBJ2-5|-
TGTGCCAGCAGGGCCAGGGCCGAGAAGACCCAGTACTTC
CASRARAEKTQYF
>TRBV10-1|-|TRBJ1-1|many
TGCGCCAGCAGTGAATCCGGCGGCGAAGCTTTCTTT
CASSESGGEAFF
>TRBV7-9|-|TRBJ2-1|few
TGTGCCAGCAGCTTAGGTGGGGCCCTCGCCAATGAGCAGTTCTTC
CASSLGGALANEQFF
>TRBV4-1|-|TRBJ2-3|-
TGCGCCAGCAGCCAAGAACGAGGGGTCACAGATACGCAGTATTTT
CASSQERGVTDTQYF
>TRBV12-5|-|TRBJ1-1|few
TGTGCTAGCGGGGAGTACACTGAAGCTTTCTTT
CASGEYTEAFF
>TRBV29-1|TRBD1|TRBJ1-2|-
TGCAGCGTGCCGTGGACAGGCGAAGATGGCTACACCTTC
CSVPWTGEDGYTF
>TRBV6-5|-|TRBJ1-2|many
TGTGCCAGCAGTTACTCGTTGACGTTGGGGGACTATGGCTACACCTTC
CASSYSLTLGDYGYTF